This T cell receptor beta chain was found in a study of cytomegalovirus exposure and HLA in healthy donors. General study findings and limits: The study designated 150 or so TCR beta chains cytomegalovirus-associated.

PCR primers comprised 60 Vbeta and 13 Jbeta primers. Assay: immunoSEQ multiplex PCR; the TCRdb copy retains only in-frame clones and omits some. This sample has 100,000 or so clones, with about 13% found just once. From germline, CDR1 is SGDLS and CDR2 YYNGEE. The junction had 7 bases not matched to a gene; V was cut back by 0 bases and J by 5 bases. The CDR3 has 16 residues. This clone occurred a few times. Its antigen is not known. The chain recombines TRBV9 with TRBJ2-3, with 9 bases fitting TRBD2. The sample comprised PBMCs. This receptor was obtained from a man aged 35-49 years in good health and CMV-seropositive. DNA for the CDR3: TGTGCCAGCAGCGTAGGGGGCGGGAGGGCTCAAGATACGCAGTATTTT. Translated, it gives CASSVGGGRAQDTQYF.